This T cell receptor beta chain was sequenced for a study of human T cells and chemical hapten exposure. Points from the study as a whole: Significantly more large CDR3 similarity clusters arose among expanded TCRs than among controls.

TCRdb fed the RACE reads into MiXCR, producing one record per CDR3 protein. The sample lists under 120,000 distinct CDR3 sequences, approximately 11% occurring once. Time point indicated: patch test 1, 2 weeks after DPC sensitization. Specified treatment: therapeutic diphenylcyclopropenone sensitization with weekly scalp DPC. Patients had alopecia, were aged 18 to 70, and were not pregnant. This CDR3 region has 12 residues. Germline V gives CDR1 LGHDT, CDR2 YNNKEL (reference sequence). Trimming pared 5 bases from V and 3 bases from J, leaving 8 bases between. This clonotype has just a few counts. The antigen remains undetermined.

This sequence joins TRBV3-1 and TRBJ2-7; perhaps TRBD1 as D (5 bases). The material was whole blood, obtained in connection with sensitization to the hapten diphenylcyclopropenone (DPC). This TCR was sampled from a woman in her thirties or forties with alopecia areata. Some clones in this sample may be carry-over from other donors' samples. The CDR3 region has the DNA TGTGCCAGCAGCGCGGACAACTACGAGCAGTACTTC. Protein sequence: CASSADNYEQYF.